This T cell receptor (beta chain) comes out of a study of CD8+ T cells in alopecia areata. Looking at the study overall: Treated patients took oral tofacitinib at 5 to 10 mg twice daily.

Sequencing relied on a cDNA template that was reverse transcribed from extracted RNA. Clones were sequenced by immunoSEQ multiplex PCR, and TCRdb holds only the in-frame ones, with some missing. This sample has around 160,000 clones, with about 87% found just once. Per germline, CDR1 MNHEY and CDR2 SMNVEV (reference sequence). CDR3 length: 13 amino acids. Trimming at V came to 6 bases and at J to 9 bases, leaving 7 bases not matched to a gene. Sequenced here: CD8+ T cells sorted from blood, sampled at week 0. This TCR was recovered from a human donor with alopecia areata. The chain uses TRBV27 and TRBJ2-2; 7 positions agree with TRBD2. The CDR3 sequence is CASSDGLVRELFF. The CDR3 DNA follows: TGTGCCAGCAGCGACGGACTAGTTAGGGAGCTGTTTTTT.